The 21 T cell receptor beta chains listed next were all sequenced from one sample in a study of blood T cell repertoires in COVID-19. Some clones are missing from TCRdb's copy, which holds only in-frame ones; the method was immunoSEQ multiplex PCR. This repertoire shows 150,000 to 160,000 clones, around 83% found once; its top ten account for about an eighth. The specimen sequenced was peripheral blood. Receptors were obtained from a woman in her fifties or sixties with COVID-19, enrolled during active disease.

The chain combines TRBV19 with TRBJ1-3, with 7 bases fitting TRBD1. The length of the CDR3 is 15 residues. CDR1 and CDR2 from the germline V gene are LNHDA and SQIVND (reference sequence). The V segment lost 6 bases and the J segment 0 bases; nucleotides outside the gene matches: 5. The CDR3 DNA sequence: TGTGCCAGTAGGGACAGGCGATCCTCTGGAAACACCATATATTTT. Protein product: CASRDRRSSGNTIYF.

J is TRBJ1-2 and V is TRBV19; D is unclear. This CDR3 has 12 residues. V lost 6 bases and J lost 3, with 8 bases in between. The V gene's germline CDR1 is LNHDA and CDR2 SQIVND (reference sequence). The CDR3 coding sequence is TGTGCCAGTAGGCCGTCAGACTATGGCTACACCTTC. This gives the protein CASRPSDYGYTF.

This chain uses TRBV6-2 or TRBV6-3 with TRBJ1-2, with 10 bases identical to TRBD1. The CDR3 sequence is 14 residues long. V lost 1 base, J lost 6 bases, and 2 bases stayed unmatched. Germline CDR1 reads MNHEY; CDR2 reads SVGEGT. The CDR3 loop reads CASSYYGTGDGYTF. CDR3 in DNA: TGTGCCAGCAGTTACTACGGGACAGGGGATGGCTACACCTTC.

This chain uses TRBV19 with TRBJ1-1, with no clear D. The CDR3 has 14 residues. CDR1 is LNHDA, CDR2 SQIVND, per germline (reference sequence). Between the trimmed V and J ends, which lost 6 bases and 2 bases, there was a span of 13 bases. Here the CDR3 reads CASSLPGYNTEAFF. In nucleotides, the CDR3 is TGTGCCAGTAGCCTCCCGGGGTACAACACTGAAGCTTTCTTT.

The chain is built from TRBV29-1 and TRBJ2-3; TRBD2 matches at 11 bases. In germline, CDR1 is SQVTM, CDR2 ANQGSEA. The CDR3 consists of 16 residues. The ends lost 6 bases at V and 4 bases at J; junction bases unmatched: 12. For the CDR3, the DNA is TGCAGCGTCCAGGGTCCTAGCGGGAGGTTGTCAGATACGCAGTATTTT. Encoded protein: CSVQGPSGRLSDTQYF.

V and J are TRBV27 and TRBJ2-1; 7 bases are shared with TRBD2. The J segment lost 6 bases and the V segment lost 2 bases, leaving 7 bases of the junction unmatched. The CDR3 covers 15 residues. Germline CDR1 MNHEY, CDR2 SMNVEV (reference sequence). Here the CDR3 DNA reads TGTGCCAGCAGTTTAGCGGGAGTCCGGGGCAATGAGCAGTTCTTC. Amino acid sequence: CASSLAGVRGNEQFF.

In DNA form, the CDR3 reads TGTGCCAGCAGCTTAGCGCGTGCGGGGGGAAATGAGCAGTTCTTC. Encoded protein: CASSLARAGGNEQFF. The chain combines TRBV7-9 with TRBJ2-1; 8 positions agree with TRBD2. This CDR3 spans 15 amino acids. V lost 0 bases and J lost 7; bases outside the gene matches: 5. CDR1 SEHNR and CDR2 FQNEAQ come from the germline V gene (reference sequence).

This chain connects TRBV5-1 to TRBJ2-7, with 11 nucleotides matching TRBD1. The CDR3 is made up of 15 amino acids. Trimming at V came to 0 bases and at J to 5 bases, leaving 4 bases not matched to a gene. Per germline, CDR1 SGHRS and CDR2 YFSETQ. The CDR3 reads CASSLVGQGGDEQYV. CDR3 nucleotides: TGCGCCAGCAGCTTGGTGGGACAGGGGGGCGACGAGCAGTACGTC.

This chain uses TRBV6-5 with TRBJ1-2; perhaps TRBD1 as D (5 bases). From germline, CDR1 is MNHEY and CDR2 SVGAGI. Deletions cut 6 bases from V and 4 bases from J, with 15 bases between. The CDR3 is 14 residues long. In DNA form, the CDR3 reads TGTGCCAGCAGCGTCCGACAGTCAGTCTATGGCTACACCTTC. Its protein product is CASSVRQSVYGYTF.

This chain connects TRBV18 to TRBJ2-2; TRBD1 agrees at 7 bases. This CDR3 region has 14 residues. Germline CDR1 and CDR2: KGHSH and LQKENI. Trimming removed 10 bases from V and 0 bases from J; junction bases left unmatched: 5. CDR3 coding DNA: TGTGCCACGAAAGGGACAGCGAACACCGGGGAGCTGTTTTTT. Amino acid sequence: CATKGTANTGELFF.

The chain employs TRBV5-4 and TRBJ2-2; 11 nucleotides align to TRBD2. Germline V gene sequence: CDR1 SGHNT, CDR2 YYREEE (reference sequence). With V trimmed by 4 bases and J by 5 bases, 10 bases remained unmatched. The CDR3 is 17 amino acids. The CDR3 DNA sequence: TGTGCCAGCAGCACACCTACTAGCGGGAGAGGTACCGGGGAGCTGTTTTTT. It specifies CASSTPTSGRGTGELFF. The whole variable domain, filled in from reference TRBV5-4 and TRBJ2-2, reads ETGVTQSPTHLIKTRGQQVTLRCSSQSGHNTVSWYQQALGQGPQFIFQYYREEENGRGNFPPRFSGLQFPNYSSELNVNALELDDSALYLCASSTPTSGRGTGELFFGEGSRLTVL.

The gene calls are TRBV24-1 and TRBJ2-4; 7 nucleotides agree with TRBD1. Looked up from germline, CDR1 is KGHDR and CDR2 is SFDVKD. The CDR3 covers 20 residues. Germline trimming cut 1 base from V and 0 bases from J; bases unmatched to any gene: 14. CDR3 DNA: TGTGCCACCAGTGATTTAGCGACAGGGACGAGGGGTTTAGCCAAAAACATTCAGTACTTC. This codes for CATSDLATGTRGLAKNIQYF.

This chain links TRBV7-2 with TRBJ1-2; 7 bases agree with TRBD1. Trimming cost V 4 bases and J 8 bases; bases outside gene matches: 13. The germline CDR1 and CDR2 sequences are SGHTA and FQGNSA. CDR3 length: 15 residues. The CDR3 loop is CASSSPNRGRTGYTF. In DNA form, the CDR3 reads TGTGCCAGCAGCTCACCAAACAGGGGACGCACGGGCTACACCTTC.

The chain couples TRBV19 to TRBJ2-7; tentative D call: TRBD1 (6 bases). CDR1 LNHDA and CDR2 SQIVND come from the germline V gene (reference sequence). This CDR3 region has 14 residues. V lost 6 bases, J lost 2 bases, and 14 bases lay in between. CDR3 sequence: CASRGGRAPYEQYF. The CDR3 region has the DNA TGTGCCAGTAGAGGGGGTAGGGCTCCCTACGAGCAGTACTTC.

The V gene is TRBV12-1, the J gene TRBJ2-1; TRBD2 is taken as the D call from the table, unchecked against the DNA. TRBV12-1 is an annotated pseudogene. CDR3 length equals 16 residues. CDR3 sequence: CASNTYRDLAYNEQFF. The CDR3 DNA sequence: TGTGCCAGCAATACCTACCGGGACTTGGCCTACAATGAGCAGTTCTTC.

The rearrangement joins TRBV24-1 to TRBJ2-2; 9 nucleotides align to TRBD2. The CDR3 extends over 15 amino acids. V shed 10 bases, J shed 0 bases, and the junction held 5 bases outside the gene matches. Per germline, CDR1 KGHDR and CDR2 SFDVKD. CDR3: CATSSGRSNTGELFF. In nucleotides, the CDR3 is TGTGCCACGAGTAGCGGGAGATCGAACACCGGGGAGCTGTTTTTT.

The chain recombines TRBV5-4 with TRBJ1-2, with D perhaps matching TRBD1 (6 bases). This CDR3 contains 14 residues. Germline CDR1 SGHNT, CDR2 YYREEE (reference sequence). Trimming pared 4 bases from V and 4 bases from J, leaving 14 bases between. CDR3 in amino acids: CASSQYGTLYGYTF. The CDR3 DNA reads as TGTGCCAGCAGCCAGTACGGGACACTCTATGGCTACACCTTC.

V and J are TRBV29-1 and TRBJ1-1; D gene ambiguous. Germline-derived CDR1 and CDR2 are SQVTM and ANQGSEA. This CDR3 spans 12 amino acids. The V gene lost 4 bases and the J gene lost 4 bases, with 10 bases spanning the gap. CDR3 DNA sequence: TGCAGCGTTGTTATAGTGGTCACTGAAGCTTTCTTT. Translated: CSVVIVVTEAFF.

A remark on this clone: One end of the junction fails to match germline, which may point to a read error. The gene calls are TRBV5-5 and TRBJ1-2, with TRBD1 matching 10 bases. The germline V gene has CDR1 SGHKS and CDR2 YYEKEE (reference sequence). This CDR3 region has 12 residues. DNA of the CDR3: TGTGCCAGCAGCTTGGGGACAGGGGGGGAGTCCTTC. It is translated as CASSLGTGGESF.

The J gene is TRBJ2-3, the V gene TRBV7-8, with D tentatively TRBD2 (5 bases). Germline V gene data show CDR1 as SGHVS and CDR2 as FQNEAQ. The CDR3 has 15 residues. The germline V and J ends were trimmed by 1 base and 6 bases, with 14 bases remaining between them. The CDR3 nucleotides read TGTGCCAGCAGCTTAGTACGACTAACTGGGGATACGCAGTATTTT. It is translated as CASSLVRLTGDTQYF.

This chain connects TRBV14 to TRBJ1-3; no clear D gene. Germline V gene lookup returns CDR1 SGHDN and CDR2 FVKESK. This CDR3 has 16 residues. V lost 4 bases, J lost 0 bases, and 13 bases lay in between. In DNA, the CDR3 is TGTGCCAGCAGCCCACCTACCGGGGTCTCTGGAAACACCATATATTTT. It encodes CASSPPTGVSGNTIYF.